Listed here is a single T cell receptor beta chain. Germline CDR1 and CDR2: SGHAT and FQDESV (reference sequence). CDR3 length: 15 residues. V lost 2 bases and J lost 9, with 17 bases in between. Time point noted: pre-sensitization, week 0. As to treatment: therapeutic diphenylcyclopropenone sensitization with weekly scalp DPC. From the RACE reads, TCRdb called clonotypes with MiXCR, one entry per CDR3 protein. The data show roughly 250,000 distinct CDR3 sequences, 7.5% to 9% seen once. The sample belongs to a study of human T cells and chemical hapten exposure. Sequenced here: whole blood, sampled in connection with sensitization to the hapten diphenylcyclopropenone (DPC). The chain recombines TRBV11-1 with TRBJ2-1; maybe TRBD2 (6 bases). The TCR comes from a woman in her thirties or forties with alopecia areata. Some clones in this sample may be carry-over from other donors' samples. The CDR3 spells CASSLSSGPKSEQFF. The DNA of the CDR3 is TGTGCCAGCAGCTTAAGTAGCGGCCCAAAGAGTGAGCAGTTCTTC. Looking up the rest from reference TRBV11-1 and TRBJ2-1 gives the full variable domain: EAEVAQSPRYKITEKSQAVAFWCDPISGHATLYWYRQILGQGPELLVQFQDESVVDDSQLPKDRFSAERLKGVDSTLKIQPAELGDSAMYLCASSLSSGPKSEQFFGPGTRLTVL.